This entry is about one TCR beta chain. These data belong to a study of OX40 agonist ivuxolimab in advanced cancers. This CDR3 is built from 15 residues. V shed 2 bases, J shed 5 bases, and the junction held 7 bases outside the gene matches. CDR1 MNHEY and CDR2 SVGAGI come from the germline V gene. Individuals having autoimmune disease history or systemic immunosuppression were not enrolled. The protocol was immunoSEQ multiplex PCR, while the TCRdb copy is restricted to in-frame clones and leaves out a portion. The sample has 70,000 to 95,000 clones; about 90% are singletons. The sequences come from CD4+ or CD8+ T cells sorted from blood, collected in a trial of the OX40 agonist ivuxolimab. The V and J genes are TRBV6-5 and TRBJ2-7; TRBD1 aligns across 9 bases. This TCR was sampled from an adult with an advanced solid tumor such as melanoma, head and neck, liver or kidney cancer. The DNA of the CDR3 is TGTGCCAGCAGTTACGAACAGGGGGCGCGAAACGAGCAGTACTTC. It yields the protein CASSYEQGARNEQYF.